These 32 T cell receptor beta chains were sequenced from one sample in a study of cytomegalovirus exposure and HLA in healthy donors (dated by TCRdb to between 2016 and 2019). Libraries were constructed by the immunoSEQ multiplex PCR assay. What TCRdb holds here is the immuneACCESS table cut down to in-frame rearrangements. Part of the clones is not present; checked against another copy, under half of the missing clones reflect an unresolved V gene, and the others are unexplained. The sample data list 65,000 to 75,000 clones, and 94% of these were observed just once. The ten largest clones represent roughly 3.2% of the sample. The source material was PBMCs. The source of these receptors is a woman aged 18-30 years in good health and CMV-seropositive.

V gene TRBV4-1 combines with J gene TRBJ1-5, with 8 bases aligning to TRBD1. After removal of 2 bases from V and 5 bases from J, the junction contained 11 bases not matched to a gene. The CDR3 consists of 17 residues. Germline V CDR1 and CDR2: MGHRA, YSYEKL. CDR3 nucleotides: TGCGCCAGCAGCCAACGCCCGACAGGGGTGATCGATCAGCCCCAGCATTTT. Translation: CASSQRPTGVIDQPQHF.

V usage is TRBV5-1 and J usage is TRBJ2-4, with TRBD1 matching 7 bases. Losses at the gene ends were 4 bases for V and 0 bases for J; bases not matched to a gene: 7. Germline-derived CDR1 and CDR2 are SGHRS and YFSETQ. The CDR3 covers 16 residues. DNA of the CDR3: TGCGCCAGCAGCACCGGACAGGCTCTAGCCAAAAACATTCAGTACTTC. This encodes CASSTGQALAKNIQYF.

CDR3 sequence: CASIPRGQGRLSNQPQHF. The CDR3 nucleotides read TGTGCCAGTATACCCCGGGGACAGGGACGACTGAGCAATCAGCCCCAGCATTTT. The gene calls are TRBV19 and TRBJ1-5; 9 bases line up with TRBD1. CDR1 and CDR2 (germline): LNHDA, SQIVND (reference sequence). The V gene end was trimmed by 7 bases and the J gene end by 1 base; junction bases not matched to a gene: 14. The CDR3 is 18 residues long.

J is TRBJ2-3 and V is TRBV5-4; possible D gene TRBD2, 6 bases. V was clipped by 4 bases and J by 0 bases, with 9 bases between them. The CDR3 spans 14 residues. Germline CDR1 reads SGHNT; CDR2 reads YYREEE (reference sequence). The CDR3 DNA is TGTGCCAGCAGCCGCGGGACTAGCACAGATACGCAGTATTTT. It codes for CASSRGTSTDTQYF. The full variable domain, in which reference TRBV5-4 and TRBJ2-3 provide the parts outside the CDR3, is ETGVTQSPTHLIKTRGQQVTLRCSSQSGHNTVSWYQQALGQGPQFIFQYYREEENGRGNFPPRFSGLQFPNYSSELNVNALELDDSALYLCASSRGTSTDTQYFGPGTRLTVL.

As regards this clone: A read error may explain this, as a much larger clone is one base away. The rearrangement links TRBV7-8 to TRBJ1-6; perhaps TRBD1 as D (5 bases). CDR1 SGHVS and CDR2 FQNEAQ come from the germline V gene. The CDR3 consists of 15 residues. The DNA of the CDR3 is TGTGCCAGCAACTTAGACAGTGACAGACTTTCACCCCTCCACTTT. Its translation: CASNLDSDRLSPLHF.

The chain has TRBV28 and TRBJ1-4, with 7 nucleotides matching TRBD1. Germline CDR1 MDHEN, CDR2 SYDVKM. The CDR3 runs to 14 residues. With V trimmed by 7 bases and J by 3 bases, 5 bases remained unmatched. CDR3 nucleotide sequence: TGTGCCAGCACCCCGACAGGGCCTAATGAAAAACTGTTTTTT. Its translation: CASTPTGPNEKLFF.

This clone was seen once. The chain joins TRBV4-3 to TRBJ2-3, with TRBD2 matching 7 bases. Germline assignment: CDR1 LGHNA and CDR2 YSLEER. The J segment lost 5 bases and the V segment lost 1 base, leaving 9 bases of the junction unmatched. CDR3 length: 16 amino acids. CDR3 amino acids: CASSQADSGLLDTQYF. CDR3 nucleotides: TGCGCCAGCAGCCAAGCGGATAGCGGGTTGTTAGATACGCAGTATTTT.

The CDR3 region is CASSIPGQGGYEQYF. The CDR3, as DNA: TGTGCCAGCAGTATACCGGGACAGGGAGGCTACGAGCAGTACTTC. This rearrangement joins TRBV28 to TRBJ2-7; the match to TRBD1 covers 9 bases. The V gene's germline CDR1 is MDHEN and CDR2 SYDVKM. The CDR3 consists of 15 residues. The J segment lost 3 bases and the V segment lost 5 bases, leaving 8 bases of the junction unmatched.

This chain joins TRBV2 and TRBJ2-3; possible D gene TRBD1, 5 bases. Trimming left V 8 bases short and J 0 bases short, with 15 bases between. CDR3 length: 15 amino acids. The germline CDR1 and CDR2 sequences are SNHLY and FYNNEI. This chain's CDR3 is CASDPQGMSTDTQYF. The CDR3 coding sequence is TGTGCCAGCGACCCCCAGGGTATGAGCACAGATACGCAGTATTTT.

The chain uses TRBV7-6 and TRBJ2-1; TRBD2 matches 8 bases. Germline V lookup: CDR1 SGHVS, CDR2 FNYEAQ. The junction had 6 bases not matched to a gene; V was cut back by 4 bases and J by 7 bases. This CDR3 has 14 residues. CDR3 protein: CASSWGLAGNEQFF. The DNA for the CDR3 is TGTGCCAGCAGCTGGGGTCTAGCGGGTAATGAGCAGTTCTTC.

The sample holds one count of this clone. The chain uses TRBV27 and TRBJ1-5; D ambiguous. Trimming removed 6 bases at V and 0 bases at J, with 9 bases between. CDR1 and CDR2 (germline): MNHEY, SMNVEV (reference sequence). The CDR3 length is 14 residues. The DNA for the CDR3 is TGTGCCAGCAGCCCCTTCTATAGCAATCAGCCCCAGCATTTT. Protein sequence: CASSPFYSNQPQHF.

The chain is built from TRBV19 and TRBJ2-5, with TRBD2 matching over 7 bases. Germline V gene sequence: CDR1 LNHDA, CDR2 SQIVND (reference sequence). The CDR3 contains 12 residues. V trimming: 4 bases; J trimming: 7 bases; junction bases outside the gene matches: 3. The CDR3 region is CASSTGGGTQYF. In nucleotides, the CDR3 is TGTGCCAGTAGTACGGGGGGTGGGACCCAGTACTTC. Combining the CDR3 with reference TRBV19 and TRBJ2-5 gives the whole variable domain DGGITQSPKYLFRKEGQNVTLSCEQNLNHDAMYWYRQDPGQGLRLIYYSQIVNDFQKGDIAEGYSVSREKKESFPLTVTSAQKNPTAFYLCASSTGGGTQYFGPGTRLLVL.

The gene calls are TRBV4-1 and TRBJ1-1; D ambiguous. Deletions cut 6 bases from V and 1 base from J, with 18 bases between. The CDR3 totals 16 residues. Germline CDR1 MGHRA, CDR2 YSYEKL. In DNA form, the CDR3 reads TGCGCCAGCAGGCCCCGGAACACGGGAGGGAACACTGAAGCTTTCTTT. Its protein is CASRPRNTGGNTEAFF.

The rearrangement links TRBV6-5 to TRBJ1-4, with 11 nucleotides matching TRBD1. CDR1 is MNHEY, CDR2 SVGAGI, per germline. CDR3 length equals 14 residues. Unmatched junction bases numbered 8, after V lost 6 bases and J lost 11 bases. Written as DNA, the CDR3 is TGTGCCAGCAGCCCGGACAGGGGGCAGGATAAACTGTTTTTT. It encodes CASSPDRGQDKLFF.

A single count supports this clone. Here the CDR3 DNA reads TGTGCCACCGGGGGGGCCGGGCAGTACTTC. This translates into CATGGAGQYF. This rearrangement joins TRBV25-1 to TRBJ2-7, with 8 bases matching TRBD2. The CDR3 is 10 residues long. Trimming cost V 10 bases and J 9 bases; bases outside gene matches: 5. Germline loops: CDR1 MGHDK, CDR2 SYGVNS.

The chain recombines TRBV6-4 with TRBJ2-1; D may be TRBD2 (6 bases). Deletions cut 3 bases from V and 0 bases from J, with 9 bases between. This CDR3 is 15 amino acids long. The germline CDR1 and CDR2 sequences are MRHNA and SNTAGT. CDR3: CASSEDGSSYNEQFF. Here the CDR3 DNA reads TGTGCCAGCAGTGAGGACGGGAGCTCCTACAATGAGCAGTTCTTC.

As for this clone: The same CDR3 arises from other DNA sequences in this sample as well. The chain couples TRBV5-6 to TRBJ2-3; D is undetermined. The CDR3 totals 13 residues. The V end was cut by 2 bases, the J end by 1 base, with 5 bases between. Germline V CDR1 and CDR2: SGHDT, YYEEEE. Here the CDR3 reads CASSLRGTDTQYF. For the CDR3, the DNA is TGTGCCAGCAGCTTACGGGGCACAGATACGCAGTATTTT.

A single count supports this clone. This sequence joins TRBV10-1 and TRBJ1-4; 9 nucleotides match TRBD1. V trimming: 10 bases; J trimming: 0 bases; junction bases outside the gene matches: 18. From germline, CDR1 is WNHNN and CDR2 SYGVQD (reference sequence). The CDR3 extends over 19 amino acids. The CDR3 here is CATVLGQGTRIATNEKLFF. CDR3 nucleotides: TGCGCCACCGTCCTAGGACAGGGGACGAGGATTGCAACTAATGAAAAACTGTTTTTT.

The chain is built from TRBV11-2 and TRBJ1-4; maybe TRBD1 (5 bases). V shed 2 bases and J shed 8 bases, with 15 bases lying between them. Germline CDR1 is SGHAT and CDR2 is FQNNGV. The CDR3 totals 15 residues. CDR3 loop: CASSLRPREEEKLFF. The CDR3 DNA sequence: TGTGCCAGCAGCTTAAGGCCCAGGGAAGAAGAAAAACTGTTTTTT.

V gene TRBV30 combines with J gene TRBJ2-3, with 7 bases lining up with TRBD1. V shed 7 bases and J 1 base; nucleotides not matched to a gene: 8. The CDR3 loop spans 14 amino acids. Germline lookup yields CDR1 GTSNPN and CDR2 SVGIG (reference sequence). The CDR3 protein is CASQTGVGTDTQYF. The CDR3 region has the DNA TGTGCCTCCCAAACAGGGGTGGGCACAGATACGCAGTATTTT.

V is TRBV28 and J is TRBJ2-2; possible D gene TRBD2, 5 bases. The germline V gene encodes CDR1 MDHEN and CDR2 SYDVKM. The ends were cut back, 8 bases at V and 1 base at J, with 17 bases in the middle. CDR3 size: 16 residues. The CDR3 reads CASGYTSLGNTGELFF. As DNA, the CDR3 is TGTGCCAGCGGATACACTAGTCTGGGGAACACCGGGGAGCTGTTTTTT.

The V and J genes are TRBV7-8 and TRBJ1-1; perhaps TRBD1 as D (5 bases). Germline CDR1 SGHVS, CDR2 FQNEAQ. The CDR3 is 14 amino acids. Trimming cost V 5 bases and J 0 bases, with 10 bases left between them. CDR3 amino acids: CASSAGNMNTEAFF. The CDR3 bases are TGTGCCAGCAGCGCAGGGAATATGAACACTGAAGCTTTCTTT.

The J gene is TRBJ2-3, the V gene TRBV5-6, with 10 bases aligning to TRBD1. This CDR3 is built from 15 residues. V dropped 3 bases and J dropped 2; count of bases not matched to a gene: 3. The germline CDR1 and CDR2 sequences are SGHDT and YYEEEE. The CDR3 coding sequence is TGTGCCAGCAGCTCCGGGACAGGGGACACAGATACGCAGTATTTT. Protein: CASSSGTGDTDTQYF.

The rearrangement uses TRBV6-4 and TRBJ2-3, with TRBD1 matching 8 bases. The V gene's germline CDR1 is MRHNA and CDR2 SNTAGT. CDR3 length: 14 amino acids. Trimming at V came to 9 bases and at J to 1 base, leaving 6 bases not matched to a gene. The CDR3 sequence is CASKTGARTDTQYF. The CDR3 region has the DNA TGTGCCAGTAAGACAGGGGCCCGCACAGATACGCAGTATTTT.

This clone was observed a handful of times. The chain has TRBV28 and TRBJ1-5; tentatively, D is TRBD1 (5 bases). V was trimmed by 6 bases and J by 3 bases, leaving 15 bases between them. The CDR3 is made up of 15 amino acids. Germline V gene lookup returns CDR1 MDHEN and CDR2 SYDVKM. CDR3 region: CASSLPRQTNQPQHF. CDR3 DNA sequence: TGTGCCAGCAGCCTTCCACGACAGACCAATCAGCCCCAGCATTTT.

The chain recombines TRBV28 with TRBJ2-6; D gene unclear. V gave up 3 bases and J gave up 1 base, with 16 bases separating them. This CDR3 is built from 18 residues. The germline V gene has CDR1 MDHEN and CDR2 SYDVKM. The DNA for the CDR3 is TGTGCCAGCAGTTTGCAGGCCCAGTCAATTTCTGGGGCCAACGTCCTGACTTTC. This translates into CASSLQAQSISGANVLTF.

CDR3 residues: CASSRQTGGERNTIYF. As DNA, the CDR3 is TGTGCCAGCAGCCGGCAGACAGGGGGCGAAAGAAACACCATATATTTT. The gene calls are TRBV7-9 and TRBJ1-3; 10 positions match TRBD1. Trimming cost V 5 bases and J 5 bases; bases outside gene matches: 9. The germline V gene has CDR1 SEHNR and CDR2 FQNEAQ (reference sequence). This CDR3 contains 16 residues.

This chain uses TRBV4-1 with TRBJ2-2; 11 bases are shared with TRBD2. The CDR3 is 17 residues long. Trimming at V came to 4 bases and at J to 3 bases, leaving 7 bases not matched to a gene. Per germline, CDR1 MGHRA and CDR2 YSYEKL. CDR3 sequence reads: CASSPTLAGGYTGELFF. The CDR3 DNA is TGCGCCAGCAGCCCGACATTAGCGGGAGGGTACACCGGGGAGCTGTTTTTT.

J is TRBJ2-7 and V is TRBV19; 7 nucleotides match TRBD1. Germline V CDR1 and CDR2: LNHDA, SQIVND (reference sequence). J was trimmed by 3 bases and V by 6 bases; bases with no gene match: 8. The CDR3 is 14 residues long. The CDR3 region has the DNA TGTGCCAGTAGACCCGGCCGGGACAGCTACGAGCAGTACTTC. Its translation: CASRPGRDSYEQYF. Full variable domain (remainder filled in from reference TRBV19 and TRBJ2-7): DGGITQSPKYLFRKEGQNVTLSCEQNLNHDAMYWYRQDPGQGLRLIYYSQIVNDFQKGDIAEGYSVSREKKESFPLTVTSAQKNPTAFYLCASRPGRDSYEQYFGPGTRLTVT.

The CDR3 is CASSLNTGTNTGELFF. DNA for the CDR3: TGTGCCAGCAGTTTAAACACCGGGACGAACACCGGGGAGCTGTTTTTT. This chain uses TRBV28 with TRBJ2-2; tentative D call: TRBD2 (5 bases). The germline gives CDR1 MDHEN, CDR2 SYDVKM. The CDR3 sequence is 16 residues long. With 2 bases removed from V and 0 bases from J, the gap between germline ends came to 10 bases.

This chain connects TRBV11-3 to TRBJ2-2, with D maybe TRBD2 (6 bases). Germline lookup yields CDR1 SGHNT and CDR2 YENEEA. This CDR3 contains 17 residues. The germline V and J ends were trimmed by 0 bases and 2 bases, with 13 bases remaining between them. For the CDR3, the DNA is TGTGCCAGCAGCTTAGAATCGGGGAGGTTTAACACCGGGGAGCTGTTTTTT. Translation gives CASSLESGRFNTGELFF. The whole variable domain, filled in from reference TRBV11-3 and TRBJ2-2, reads EAGVVQSPRYKIIEKKQPVAFWCNPISGHNTLYWYLQNLGQGPELLIRYENEEAVDDSQLPKDRFSAERLKGVDSTLKIQPAELGDSAVYLCASSLESGRFNTGELFFGEGSRLTVL.

The chain employs TRBV7-9 and TRBJ2-7, with 8 positions matching TRBD1. This CDR3 comprises 14 residues. V lost 1 base, J lost 6 bases, and 5 bases stayed unmatched. Germline-derived CDR1 and CDR2 are SEHNR and FQNEAQ (reference sequence). The CDR3 spells CASSLGGTGGEQYF. CDR3 sequence (DNA): TGTGCCAGCAGCTTAGGTGGAACAGGGGGCGAGCAGTACTTC. The full variable domain, rest sourced from reference TRBV7-9 and TRBJ2-7, is DTGVSQNPRHKITKRGQNVTFRCDPISEHNRLYWYRQTLGQGPEFLTYFQNEAQLEKSRLLSDRFSAERPKGSFSTLEIQRTEQGDSAMYLCASSLGGTGGEQYFGPGTRLTVT.